This entry features one T cell receptor (beta chain) sequence. Its specific antigen is unknown. Base qualities are not recorded, but no much larger clone differs from it by a single base. This specimen comes from a study of human thymus T cells (dated by TCRdb to about 2020). In the study overall: The study characterized TCR alpha and beta repertoires from eight infant thymus samples and a few related peripheral blood samples. The infant donors were about 6 to 250 days old, and the cohort included a handful of males and two females.

The CDR3 holds 14 amino acids from the cysteine to the phenylalanine. Only the CDR3 DNA is retained, 42 bases long and in frame from the first base. CDR1 and CDR2, looked up from the germline V gene, are KGHSH and LQKENI. V is pared back by 6 bases and J by 1 base, with 13 bases lying between the germline termini. The immunoSEQ multiplex PCR assay was used to amplify the TCRB and TCRAD loci from a standardized amount of quality-controlled genomic DNA. The amplicons spanned the V(D)J region and were long enough to cover the CDR3 and allow V and J genes to be identified. Amplicon sequencing was performed on an Illumina platform through the commercial immunoSEQ service. Under the source paper's analysis protocol: Primer bias and sequencing errors were corrected as previously described, and TCRAD and TCRB definitions were based on the IMGT database. The repertoires were analysed using immunoSEQ Analyzer 3.0 and VDJTools for basic statistics, V/J segment usage, diversity estimates, rarefaction and pairwise overlap. Chao1, ChaoE, Efron-Thisted, Shannon and inverse Simpson indices were used to estimate diversity, which was also estimated on datasets down-sampled to the smallest sample. For repertoire overlap, CDR3 nucleotide sequence, V gene and J gene had to match strictly, and clustering was done by Jaccard-based multidimensional scaling. Held by TCRdb, this immuneACCESS table contains in-frame sequences only and omits some clones. Under half of the omission traces to an unresolved V gene where checked; the cause of the rest is unknown. The DNA gave D and trimming, while V, J and clone size come from that table. This sample holds 65,000 to 90,000 clones; roughly 96% were observed only once. Around 0.03% of the sample goes to the ten largest clones.

The study at large found these results: Thymus samples yielded on average around 810,000 unique TCRB clonotypes, compared with 75,000 to 85,000 from blood samples. The related research found that thymic TCR repertoires overlapped highly between unrelated individuals. V and J gene segment usage appeared biased in both thymic and peripheral blood repertoires.

The thymus tissue came from surgical resects taken out during corrective cardiac surgery. The donors were immunologically healthy infants in Finland who had open corrective cardiac surgery for congenital heart defects. Thymocytes were released mechanically from tissue and stored at -70 °C as pellets of roughly 9-32 million cells. A QIAsymphony instrument was used to extract genomic DNA from the frozen cell pellets. The sample was thymus tissue. The sequence came from a girl in the first two years of life with a congenital heart defect but otherwise immunologically healthy. Rearrangement joined TRBV18 to TRBJ2-7; the D assignment is uncertain and may be TRBD1 or TRBD2, with 5 bases supporting each. The CDR3 is CASSPRDASYEQYF. The DNA sequence follows: TGTGCCAGCTCTCCCCGGGACGCTTCCTACGAGCAGTACTTC.